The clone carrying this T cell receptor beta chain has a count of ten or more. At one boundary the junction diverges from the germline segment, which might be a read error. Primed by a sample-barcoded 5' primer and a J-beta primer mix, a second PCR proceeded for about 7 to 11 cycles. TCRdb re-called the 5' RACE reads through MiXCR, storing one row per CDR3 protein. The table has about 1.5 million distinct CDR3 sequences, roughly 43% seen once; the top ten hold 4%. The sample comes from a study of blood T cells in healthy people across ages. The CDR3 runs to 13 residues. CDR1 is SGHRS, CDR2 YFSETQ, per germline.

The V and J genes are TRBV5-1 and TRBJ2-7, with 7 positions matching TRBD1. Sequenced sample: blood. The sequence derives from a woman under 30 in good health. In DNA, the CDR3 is TGTGCCAGCAGCTTGGACAGGCCCTACGAGCAGTACTTC. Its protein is CASSLDRPYEQYF.